The subject of this entry is one T cell receptor beta chain. Its antigen remains unidentified. The data stem from a study of cytomegalovirus exposure and HLA in healthy donors. Across the study: Genetic ancestry analysis placed more than 80% of the roughly 400 donors that were genotyped in the Caucasian-associated cluster. Study outcomes and limitations: In a later analysis, compared with equally common non-associated chains, HLA-associated beta chains were more expanded. Many donors shared some public TCRs, even though most TCR sequences were rare.

Use of 60 Vbeta and 13 Jbeta primers characterized the PCR. Here immunoSEQ multiplex PCR was the method, and the copy in TCRdb shows in-frame clones only, minus some. The sample contains about 160,000 clones, about four fifths of which appear only once. Trimming cost V 6 bases and J 10 bases, with 10 bases left between them. The CDR3 contains 11 residues. Germline values: CDR1 SEHNR, CDR2 FQNEAQ (reference sequence). Sequencing was carried out using PBMCs. The chain uses TRBV7-9 and TRBJ2-1; D not certain. This receptor was identified in a woman in her 30s in good health and CMV-seropositive. In nucleotides, the CDR3 is TGTGCCAGCAGGTTGAATCGGGAGCAGTTCTTC. Protein sequence: CASRLNREQFF.